These T cell receptor beta chains were read from a single sample in a study of blood T cell repertoires in COVID-19. Measured with immunoSEQ multiplex PCR; TCRdb has only the in-frame clones, and not every one. In the table there are 30,000 to 40,000 clones, 80% to 95% of which are singletons. Specimen: peripheral blood. The receptor set was obtained from a male donor with active COVID-19. Each CDR3 is given without its conserved first and last residue. A D gene is named only where the DNA matches it firmly.

d_call: -; v_call: TRBV7-8; j_call: TRBJ1-5; cdr3_aa: ASSPNLQGSNQPQH
d_call: TRBD1; v_call: TRBV7-9; j_call: TRBJ2-5; cdr3_aa: ASSSRQGALSRQETQY
d_call: TRBD2; v_call: TRBV7-9; j_call: TRBJ2-3; cdr3_aa: ASSIAGTTDTQY
d_call: TRBD1; v_call: TRBV7-3; j_call: TRBJ1-2; cdr3_aa: ASSYGSGGTNYGYT
d_call: -; v_call: TRBV7-2; j_call: TRBJ1-3; cdr3_aa: ASSLRTAGNTIY
d_call: -; v_call: TRBV18; j_call: TRBJ1-1; cdr3_aa: ASSPKQLSVSEAF
d_call: -; v_call: TRBV11-3; j_call: TRBJ1-1; cdr3_aa: ASSLARLNTEAF
d_call: TRBD1; v_call: TRBV6-5; j_call: TRBJ2-7; cdr3_aa: ASRTTGVGEQY
d_call: TRBD1; v_call: TRBV5-1; j_call: TRBJ1-1; cdr3_aa: ASSFRGRGRVLAEAF
d_call: -; v_call: TRBV11-2; j_call: TRBJ1-6; cdr3_aa: ASSFQGRNSPLH
d_call: TRBD1; v_call: TRBV6-5; j_call: TRBJ1-1; cdr3_aa: ASSYETGRLFTEAF
d_call: -; v_call: TRBV6-2/TRBV6-3; j_call: TRBJ2-7; cdr3_aa: ASSLDSRLVQY
d_call: -; v_call: TRBV28; j_call: TRBJ1-2; cdr3_aa: ASSLGQGIDYGYT
d_call: -; v_call: TRBV11-2; j_call: TRBJ1-3; cdr3_aa: ASSSIRSLVKSGNTIY
d_call: -; v_call: TRBV2; j_call: TRBJ1-5; cdr3_aa: ASSINSYSNQPQH
d_call: -; v_call: TRBV5-1; j_call: TRBJ1-2; cdr3_aa: ASSLAGKEYGYT
d_call: -; v_call: TRBV11-3; j_call: TRBJ1-1; cdr3_aa: ASSLDTGKAF